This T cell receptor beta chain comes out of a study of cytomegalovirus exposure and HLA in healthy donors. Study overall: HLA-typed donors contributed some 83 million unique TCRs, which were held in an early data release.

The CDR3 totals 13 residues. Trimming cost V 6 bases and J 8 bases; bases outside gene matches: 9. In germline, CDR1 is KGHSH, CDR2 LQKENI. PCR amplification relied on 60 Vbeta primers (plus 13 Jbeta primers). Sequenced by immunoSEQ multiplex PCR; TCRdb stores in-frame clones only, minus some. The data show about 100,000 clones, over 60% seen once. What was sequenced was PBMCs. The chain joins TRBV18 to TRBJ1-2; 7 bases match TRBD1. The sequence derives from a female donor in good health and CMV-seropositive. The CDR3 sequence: CASSPPDREGYTF. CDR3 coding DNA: TGTGCCAGCTCCCCCCCCGACAGGGAAGGCTACACCTTC.